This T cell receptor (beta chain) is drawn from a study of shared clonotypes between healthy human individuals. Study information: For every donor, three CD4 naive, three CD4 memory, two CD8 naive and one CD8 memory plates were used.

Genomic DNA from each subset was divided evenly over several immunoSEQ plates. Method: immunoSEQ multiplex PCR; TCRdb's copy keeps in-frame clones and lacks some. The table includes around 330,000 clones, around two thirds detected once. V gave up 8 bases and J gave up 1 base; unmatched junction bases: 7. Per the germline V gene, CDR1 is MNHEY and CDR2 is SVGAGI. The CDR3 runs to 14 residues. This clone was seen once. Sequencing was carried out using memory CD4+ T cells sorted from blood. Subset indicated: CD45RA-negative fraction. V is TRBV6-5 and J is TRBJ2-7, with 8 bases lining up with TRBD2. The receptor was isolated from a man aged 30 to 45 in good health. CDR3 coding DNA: TGTGCCAGCCGGGGGGGATATGGGTCCTACGAGCAGTACTTC. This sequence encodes CASRGGYGSYEQYF.